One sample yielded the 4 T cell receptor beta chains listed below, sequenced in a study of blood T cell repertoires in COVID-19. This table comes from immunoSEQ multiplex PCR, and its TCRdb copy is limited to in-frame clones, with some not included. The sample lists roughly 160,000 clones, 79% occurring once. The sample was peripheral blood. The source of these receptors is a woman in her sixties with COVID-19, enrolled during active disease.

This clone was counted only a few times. CDR3 nucleotide sequence: TGTGCCAGCAGCCGAAGGGCCGGGGGAGAGACCCAGTACTTC. Its protein is CASSRRAGGETQYF. The chain carries TRBV6-5 and TRBJ2-5; D perhaps matches TRBD2 (6 bases). Between the trimmed V and J ends, which lost 6 bases and 4 bases, there was a span of 15 bases. This CDR3 has 14 amino acids. The germline CDR1 and CDR2 sequences are MNHEY and SVGAGI.

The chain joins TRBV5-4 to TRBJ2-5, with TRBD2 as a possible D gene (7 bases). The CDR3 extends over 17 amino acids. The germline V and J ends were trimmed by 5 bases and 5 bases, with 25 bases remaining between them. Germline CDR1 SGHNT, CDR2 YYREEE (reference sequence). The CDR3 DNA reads TGTGCCAGCAGTCAAGGGGGGAGGGGGTCTACAAGGGAGACCCAGTACTTC. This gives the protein CASSQGGRGSTRETQYF.

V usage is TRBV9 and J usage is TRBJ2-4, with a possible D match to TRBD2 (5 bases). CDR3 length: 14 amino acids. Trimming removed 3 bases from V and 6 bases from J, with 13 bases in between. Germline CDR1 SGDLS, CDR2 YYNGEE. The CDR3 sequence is CASSARKGGNIQYF. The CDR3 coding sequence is TGTGCCAGCAGCGCCCGCAAAGGAGGAAACATTCAGTACTTC.

The CDR3 DNA reads TGCGCCAGCAGCAATAGCGGGGGGCGTCAGGAGACCCAGTACTTC. Translation gives CASSNSGGRQETQYF. This chain links TRBV5-1 with TRBJ2-5, with TRBD2 matching 10 bases. There are 15 residues in the CDR3. Losses at the gene ends were 4 bases for V and 5 bases for J; bases not matched to a gene: 8. The germline V gene encodes CDR1 SGHRS and CDR2 YFSETQ.